The text below deals with one TCR beta chain. Its antigen has not been determined. Nothing much larger sits one base from this clone, and base qualities are not available. The V end gives up 4 bases and the J end 4 bases, leaving 3 bases in the junction not matched to a gene. The CDR3 starts with the cysteine, ends with the phenylalanine, and has 14 residues. The kept DNA is CDR3 alone, 42 bases in frame from the first base. For CDR1 and CDR2, the germline V gene lists MGHRA and YSYEKL. These data originate in a study of blood T cell repertoires in COVID-19 (dated by TCRdb to about 2020). For the wider study: The collaborator samples originated in the United States, Italy and Spain and spanned the acute and convalescent phases of COVID-19. The material from the prospective study consisted of cDNA or gDNA derived from T cells, B-cell-depleted T cells, or PBMCs. Deeply sampled blood TCRbeta repertoires from subjects exposed to, actively infected with, or recovered from COVID-19 were included in the dataset. A freely available public database, intended as a resource for researchers studying the immune response to SARS-CoV-2, is where the repertoires were released. Samples were obtained from the ongoing ImmuneRACE study (first 160 participants) and from 1,000 to 1,500 subjects provided by 6 global collaborators. Sample metadata almost always included a de-identified subject ID, COVID-19 status, age in years and sex. HLA class I and class II types, where available, came from metadata supplied by the sample provider rather than from assay-based typing.

Samples from volunteer blood donors who had recovered from COVID-19 were contributed by a second Seattle source. The collaborating institutions used their own protocols to collect whole blood in K2EDTA tubes. For TCRbeta analysis, collaborators shipped samples as frozen whole blood, isolated PBMCs, or DNA extracted from either of those sample types. TCRbeta CDR3 regions were amplified from genomic DNA by means of the immunoSEQ Assay, a bias-controlled multiplex PCR. From the authors' description of their analysis: The number of nucleated cells in each sample was estimated from the amplification of reference gene primers within the assay. To quantify the absolute abundance of each unique TCRbeta CDR3 rearrangement, sequence reads were collapsed and filtered. For each sample, productive Simpson clonality was calculated by taking the square root of Simpson's diversity index across productive rearrangements. TCRdb's version of the immuneACCESS table is confined to in-frame rearrangements and falls short of the full clone set. An unresolved V gene accounts for under half of the shortfall where checked; the remainder is of unknown origin. V, J and clone size were drawn from that table, and D and trimming were deduced from the DNA. The table for this sample lists about 150,000 clones; more than 75% of them were counted only once. Approximately 40% of the sample belongs to the ten largest clones.

The paper as a whole reports these results and caveats: The amount of clinical and demographic metadata varied by source and participant and was provided uncurated.

This receptor was identified in a man between 45 and 60 years old who had recovered from COVID-19. The chain links TRBV4-1 with TRBJ1-1, with 10 junctional bases fitting TRBD1. Sequencing was done on a sample of peripheral blood. Here is the DNA: TGCGCCAGCAGCCCCCGGGACAGGGGCACTGAAGCTTTCTTT. This yields the protein CASSPRDRGTEAFF.